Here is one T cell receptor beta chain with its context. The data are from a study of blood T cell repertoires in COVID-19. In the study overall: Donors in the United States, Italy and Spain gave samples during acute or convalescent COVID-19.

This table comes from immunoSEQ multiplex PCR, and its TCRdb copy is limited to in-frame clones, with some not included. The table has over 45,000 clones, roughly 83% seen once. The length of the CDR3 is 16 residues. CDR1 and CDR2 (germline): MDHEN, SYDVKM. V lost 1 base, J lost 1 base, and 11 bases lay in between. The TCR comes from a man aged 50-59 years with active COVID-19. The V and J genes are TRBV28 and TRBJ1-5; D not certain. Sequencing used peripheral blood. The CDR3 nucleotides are TGTGCCAGCAGTTTATCCAGGACTGGCAGCAATCAGCCCCAGCATTTT. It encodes CASSLSRTGSNQPQHF.